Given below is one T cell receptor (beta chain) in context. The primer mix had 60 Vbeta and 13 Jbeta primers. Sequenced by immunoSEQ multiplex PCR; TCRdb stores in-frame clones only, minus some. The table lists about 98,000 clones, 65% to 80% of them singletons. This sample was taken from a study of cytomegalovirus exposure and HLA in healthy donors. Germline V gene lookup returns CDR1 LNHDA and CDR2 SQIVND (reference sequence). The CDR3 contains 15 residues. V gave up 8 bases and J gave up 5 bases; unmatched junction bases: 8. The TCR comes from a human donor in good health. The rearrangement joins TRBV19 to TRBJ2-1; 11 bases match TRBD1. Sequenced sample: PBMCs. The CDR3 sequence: CASRDRDRGNNEQFF. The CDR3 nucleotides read TGTGCCAGTCGCGACCGGGACAGGGGGAACAATGAGCAGTTCTTC.